A single sample is the source of the 21 T cell receptor beta chains below, sequenced in a study of blood T cell repertoires in COVID-19. Measured with immunoSEQ multiplex PCR; TCRdb has only the in-frame clones, and not every one. The table lists about half a million clones, 80% to 90% of them singletons. Source material: peripheral blood. The receptor set was obtained from a human donor in a cohort sampled during active COVID-19.

The J gene is TRBJ1-6, the V gene TRBV6-5; D possibly corresponds to TRBD1 (6 bases). The V gene's germline CDR1 is MNHEY and CDR2 SVGAGI. The CDR3 runs to 14 residues. V was shortened by 4 bases and J by 4 bases, with 8 bases between the two germline ends. CDR3 amino acids: CASSSQGYNSPLHF. The CDR3 region has the DNA TGTGCCAGCAGTTCTCAGGGGTATAATTCACCCCTCCACTTT.

The chain recombines TRBV19 with TRBJ2-3; TRBD2 matches at 9 bases. The V gene's germline CDR1 is LNHDA and CDR2 SQIVND (reference sequence). CDR3 length: 16 amino acids. With V trimmed by 5 bases and J by 2 bases, 8 bases remained unmatched. The CDR3 loop is CASSLTSGPITDTQYF. The CDR3 nucleotides read TGTGCCAGTAGTTTAACTAGCGGGCCTATCACAGATACGCAGTATTTT.

V and J are TRBV7-2 and TRBJ2-7; 7 bases map to TRBD1. CDR3 length equals 15 residues. Trimming took 1 base from V and 7 from J; bases not matched to a gene: 10. CDR1 is SGHTA and CDR2 is FQGNSA in the germline V gene. CDR3 amino acids: CASSLEGAGLGEQYF. CDR3 nucleotides: TGTGCCAGCAGCTTAGAGGGGGCAGGTTTAGGGGAGCAGTACTTC. The full variable domain, completed using reference TRBV7-2 and TRBJ2-7, is GAGVSQSPSNKVTEKGKDVELRCDPISGHTALYWYRQSLGQGLEFLIYFQGNSAPDKSGLPSDRFSAERTGGSVSTLTIQRTQQEDSAVYLCASSLEGAGLGEQYFGPGTRLTVT.

The chain combines TRBV15 with TRBJ1-3, with D hard to call. In germline, CDR1 is LNHNV, CDR2 YYDKDF (reference sequence). Trimming stripped 4 bases from V and 0 bases from J, with 7 bases between. The CDR3 spans 14 residues. The CDR3 here is CATSMRNSGNTIYF. CDR3 nucleotides: TGTGCCACCAGCATGAGGAACTCTGGAAACACCATATATTTT. The full variable domain, its missing parts supplied by reference TRBV15 and TRBJ1-3, is DAMVIQNPRYQVTQFGKPVTLSCSQTLNHNVMYWYQQKSSQAPKLLFHYYDKDFNNEADTPDNFQSRRPNTSFCFLDIRSPGLGDTAMYLCATSMRNSGNTIYFGEGSWLTVV.

This rearrangement joins TRBV11-2 to TRBJ2-2, with D maybe TRBD2 (7 bases). The CDR3 runs 17 residues. Germline CDR1 SGHAT, CDR2 FQNNGV. The V and J ends lost 7 bases and 5 bases respectively, with 23 bases between them. The CDR3 spells CASNLRTGGGYTGELFF. The CDR3 DNA follows: TGTGCCAGCAACCTTAGAACGGGGGGCGGGTATACCGGGGAGCTGTTTTTT. The variable domain in full, completed from reference TRBV11-2 and TRBJ2-2, reads EAGVAQSPRYKIIEKRQSVAFWCNPISGHATLYWYQQILGQGPKLLIQFQNNGVVDDSQLPKDRFSAERLKGVDSTLKIQPAKLEDSAVYLCASNLRTGGGYTGELFFGEGSRLTVL.

This clone was observed a single time. V gene TRBV15 combines with J gene TRBJ2-7, with D unclear. V lost 0 bases and J lost 0, with 9 bases in between. CDR1 is LNHNV, CDR2 YYDKDF, per germline (reference sequence). This CDR3 region has 15 residues. CDR3 in amino acids: CATSRDPVPSYEQYF. The CDR3 DNA is TGTGCCACCAGCAGAGATCCAGTCCCCTCCTACGAGCAGTACTTC.

Remarks on this clone: Other DNA sequences in the sample encode the same CDR3. The rearrangement joins TRBV19 to TRBJ2-3; TRBD2 might be the D (6 bases). CDR3 size: 12 residues. Germline CDR1 LNHDA, CDR2 SQIVND (reference sequence). V was pared by 3 bases and J by 6 bases, with 7 bases between. The CDR3 loop is CASSIRGDTQYF. The DNA for the CDR3 is TGTGCCAGTAGTATCCGGGGGGATACGCAGTATTTT.

This clone came up many times. Here the CDR3 DNA reads TGCAGCGTTGAATCCGTATTGAACACTGAAGCTTTCTTT. This encodes CSVESVLNTEAFF. J is TRBJ1-1 and V is TRBV29-1; the D is unclear. Trimming cost V 2 bases and J 0 bases, with 7 bases left between them. The V gene's germline CDR1 is SQVTM and CDR2 ANQGSEA. The CDR3 has 13 residues.

This clone was counted between two and nine times. The chain recombines TRBV7-2 with TRBJ1-2; D gene uncertain. CDR1 is SGHTA, CDR2 FQGNSA, per germline. Between the trimmed V and J ends, which lost 2 bases and 4 bases, there was a span of 11 bases. The CDR3 length is 14 residues. CDR3 in amino acids: CASSLSTRLYGYTF. In DNA, the CDR3 is TGTGCCAGCAGCTTAAGTACCAGACTCTATGGCTACACCTTC.

CDR3 bases: TGTGCCAGCAGCTTATTCACAGGGTACGGGGAGCTGTTTTTT. It codes for CASSLFTGYGELFF. The chain couples TRBV11-3 to TRBJ2-2; possibly TRBD1 for D (6 bases). The CDR3 has 14 amino acids. Trimming shortened V by 2 bases and J by 7 bases, and 11 bases separated the two germline ends. CDR1 and CDR2 (germline): SGHNT, YENEEA.

This chain links TRBV4-1 with TRBJ2-5; the match to TRBD2 covers 7 bases. The ends lost 2 bases at V and 5 bases at J; junction bases unmatched: 5. Germline V CDR1 and CDR2: MGHRA, YSYEKL. CDR3 length: 14 amino acids. The CDR3 coding sequence is TGCGCCAGCAGCCAACAAAGCGGGAAGGAGACCCAGTACTTC. Protein product: CASSQQSGKETQYF.

The chain recombines TRBV7-3 with TRBJ2-5; a possible D gene is TRBD2 (6 bases). V was trimmed by 8 bases and J by 5 bases, leaving 15 bases between them. There are 13 residues in the CDR3. The V gene's germline CDR1 is SGHTA and CDR2 FQGTGA. Here the CDR3 DNA reads TGTGCCAGCGGGGGGACCAAAGAGGAGACCCAGTACTTC. It specifies CASGGTKEETQYF.

V and J are TRBV6-6 and TRBJ2-2, with 8 bases identical to TRBD2. Germline CDR1 and CDR2: MNHNY and SVGAGI (reference sequence). This CDR3 is built from 16 residues. Unmatched junction bases numbered 9, after V lost 2 bases and J lost 7 bases. CDR3 in DNA: TGTGCCAGCAGTTACCTCATCGGGAGGGCCAGCGGGGAGCTGTTTTTT. Its protein is CASSYLIGRASGELFF.

Comment on this clone: This CDR3 is also generated by other DNA sequences in the sample. The CDR3 reads CAWSTGAGYTF. The DNA for the CDR3 is TGTGCCTGGAGTACAGGGGCGGGCTACACCTTC. J is TRBJ1-2 and V is TRBV30, with TRBD1 matching over 7 bases. The CDR3 loop spans 11 amino acids. Germline-derived CDR1 and CDR2 are GTSNPN and SVGIG (reference sequence). The J segment lost 8 bases and the V segment lost 2 bases, leaving 2 bases of the junction unmatched. Complete variable domain (other parts from reference TRBV30 and TRBJ1-2): SQTIHQWPATLVQPVGSPLSLECTVEGTSNPNLYWYRQAAGRGLQLLFYSVGIGQISSEVPQNLSASRPQDRQFILSSKKLLLSDSGFYLCAWSTGAGYTFGSGTRLTVV.

The J gene is TRBJ2-1, the V gene TRBV7-3, with 12 bases matching TRBD2. There are 16 residues in the CDR3. The V and J ends lost 6 bases and 9 bases, in that order; junction bases with no gene match: 12. Germline V gives CDR1 SGHTA, CDR2 FQGTGA. The CDR3: CASSHRGASGRAEQFF. The DNA of the CDR3 is TGTGCCAGCAGTCATAGAGGGGCTAGCGGGAGGGCTGAGCAGTTCTTC.

The chain combines TRBV4-3 with TRBJ2-7; 10 nucleotides agree with TRBD2. The CDR3 runs 15 residues. The V gene's germline CDR1 is LGHNA and CDR2 YSLEER. V dropped 1 base and J dropped 3; count of bases not matched to a gene: 3. CDR3 DNA: TGCGCCAGCAGCCAAGTGATAGCGGGAGGCTACGAGCAGTACTTC. This sequence encodes CASSQVIAGGYEQYF.

Concerning this clone itself: Other nucleotide sequences from this sample produce the same CDR3. The rearrangement links TRBV7-2 to TRBJ2-7, with 8 nucleotides matching TRBD1. The germline gives CDR1 SGHTA, CDR2 FQGNSA. This CDR3 region has 15 residues. The J segment lost 3 bases and the V segment lost 3 bases, leaving 7 bases of the junction unmatched. The CDR3 DNA sequence: TGTGCCAGCAGCTTTTCCGGACAGGGAAGCTACGAGCAGTACTTC. It encodes CASSFSGQGSYEQYF.

The gene calls are TRBV5-5 and TRBJ1-1; 11 bases map to TRBD1. This CDR3 contains 14 residues. V dropped 4 bases and J dropped 7; count of bases not matched to a gene: 6. CDR1 is SGHKS, CDR2 YYEKEE, per germline (reference sequence). The DNA for the CDR3 is TGTGCCAGCAGCCGGACAGGGGGCGCGAATGAAGCTTTCTTT. This gives the protein CASSRTGGANEAFF.

This clone appeared many times. Germline and junction disagree at one end, which may indicate a read error. This rearrangement joins TRBV6-1 to TRBJ1-6, with 9 bases matching TRBD1. This CDR3 comprises 12 residues. Germline CDR1 MNHNS, CDR2 SASEGT. CDR3 coding DNA: TGTGCCAGCCGTGACAGGGGGTCACCCCTCCACTTT. It yields the protein CASRDRGSPLHF.

The V and J genes are TRBV18 and TRBJ1-2; TRBD1 matches 10 bases. Losses at the gene ends were 2 bases for V and 8 bases for J; bases not matched to a gene: 5. Germline V gene data show CDR1 as KGHSH and CDR2 as LQKENI. CDR3 length: 14 residues. The CDR3 DNA sequence: TGTGCCAGCTCACCAGGGACAGGGGAAGACGGCTACACCTTC. Translation: CASSPGTGEDGYTF.

The J gene is TRBJ1-2, the V gene TRBV4-1, with D unresolved. V was shortened by 4 bases and J by 1 base, with 13 bases between the two germline ends. Germline V CDR1 and CDR2: MGHRA, YSYEKL. The CDR3 covers 15 residues. CDR3 in amino acids: CASSRGPYYNYGYTF. The CDR3 DNA follows: TGCGCCAGCAGCCGAGGGCCCTACTATAACTATGGCTACACCTTC.